Following are 7 T cell receptor beta chains from one sample sequenced in a study of blood T cell repertoires in COVID-19. The repertoire was sequenced with immunoSEQ multiplex PCR; TCRdb's copy has only in-frame clones and lacks some. The repertoire holds 90,000 or so clones, over 70% seen once, with approximately 23% in the top ten. What was sequenced was peripheral blood. The receptors come from a man older than 75 with active or convalescent COVID-19.

This clone showed up just once. The chain carries TRBV19 and TRBJ2-2; 7 bases fit TRBD2. The V gene end was trimmed by 6 bases and the J gene end by 0 bases; junction bases not matched to a gene: 4. Germline lookup yields CDR1 LNHDA and CDR2 SQIVND (reference sequence). CDR3 length: 15 amino acids. The CDR3 coding sequence is TGTGCCAGTAGAAAAAGCGGGGCGAACACCGGGGAGCTGTTTTTT. Its protein is CASRKSGANTGELFF.

The chain combines TRBV19 with TRBJ1-2; TRBD1 matches at 7 bases. The ends lost 5 bases at V and 6 bases at J; junction bases unmatched: 18. CDR1 and CDR2 from the germline V gene are LNHDA and SQIVND (reference sequence). The CDR3 totals 17 residues. In nucleotides, the CDR3 is TGTGCCAGTAGTGTGACAGGGCCTATGGGTAGAACGGATGGCTACACCTTC. It codes for CASSVTGPMGRTDGYTF.

The chain is built from TRBV2 and TRBJ2-1, with a tentative D call TRBD1 (6 bases). The CDR3 length is 16 residues. CDR1 is SNHLY and CDR2 is FYNNEI in the germline V gene. V lost 5 bases and J lost 0, with 14 bases in between. The CDR3 nucleotides read TGTGCCAGCAGTCCTTCCTTGGGGGCCTCCTACAATGAGCAGTTCTTC. Amino acid sequence: CASSPSLGASYNEQFF.

V is TRBV6-6 and J is TRBJ2-5; TRBD1 matches 7 bases. The CDR3 sequence is 14 residues long. Germline V gene sequence: CDR1 MNHNY, CDR2 SVGAGI (reference sequence). Trimming removed 2 bases from V and 5 bases from J; junction bases left unmatched: 5. The CDR3 nucleotides are TGTGCCAGCAGTTACCCAGGGGGTATCGAGACCCAGTACTTC. It is translated as CASSYPGGIETQYF.

The rearrangement uses TRBV5-6 and TRBJ2-7, with 7 bases identical to TRBD1. The CDR3 covers 14 residues. Trimming cost V 4 bases and J 3 bases; bases outside gene matches: 7. Germline V CDR1 and CDR2: SGHDT, YYEEEE. The CDR3 nucleotides are TGTGCCAGCAGCCCTCCCGGGACAGACTACGAGCAGTACTTC. Translated: CASSPPGTDYEQYF.

The J gene is TRBJ2-5, the V gene TRBV9, with 9 bases fitting TRBD2. The CDR3 length is 16 residues. Looked up from germline, CDR1 is SGDLS and CDR2 is YYNGEE. V lost 0 bases and J lost 2; bases outside the gene matches: 5. The CDR3 reads CASSVGAGGSQETQYF. In DNA form, the CDR3 reads TGTGCCAGCAGCGTAGGAGCGGGGGGCTCTCAAGAGACCCAGTACTTC.

Worth noting for this clone: Other nucleotide sequences from this sample produce the same CDR3. The chain carries TRBV2 and TRBJ1-2; tentative D call: TRBD1 (5 bases). V lost 3 bases and J 4 bases, leaving 9 bases between the germline ends. This CDR3 contains 13 residues. Germline assignment: CDR1 SNHLY and CDR2 FYNNEI. The CDR3, as DNA: TGTGCCAGCAGTGACGGGGGGAGCTATGGCTACACCTTC. Amino acids: CASSDGGSYGYTF.